Listed below are T cell receptor beta chains from one sample, sequenced in a study of shared clonotypes between healthy human individuals. Here immunoSEQ multiplex PCR was the method, and the copy in TCRdb shows in-frame clones only, minus some. The sample shows roughly 700,000 clones, about 74% of them seen only once. Sequencing input: memory CD4+ T cells sorted from blood. Source of these receptors: a woman in her thirties in good health. Each CDR3 is given with its conserved first and last residue. D genes are given only for firm matches. Clone size appears in some rows only: once, few, many, or a class for an expanded clone.

j_call | v_call | d_call | clone_size | cdr3_aa | cdr3_nt
TRBJ1-2 | TRBV28 | TRBD1 | . | CASSSRQGNYGYTF | TGTGCCAGCAGTTCAAGACAGGGGAACTATGGCTACACCTTC
TRBJ1-2 | TRBV29-1 | . | . | CSGVVGTDYGYTF | TGCAGCGGGGTCGTTGGGACCGATTATGGCTACACCTTC
TRBJ2-1 | TRBV7-8 | . | once | CASSFTGLSDEQFF | TGTGCCAGCAGCTTTACCGGGCTATCGGATGAGCAGTTCTTC
TRBJ2-7 | TRBV27 | . | . | CASSSASFPYEQYF | TGTGCCAGCAGTTCCGCTAGCTTTCCCTACGAGCAGTACTTC
TRBJ1-5 | TRBV19 | TRBD1 | . | CASSPRQGPPGAAQHF | TGTGCCAGTAGTCCGAGACAGGGTCCCCCCGGGGCGGCCCAGCATTTT
TRBJ2-5 | TRBV9 | TRBD1 | . | CASSVAPPDRGEETQYF | TGTGCCAGCAGCGTAGCCCCCCCCGACAGGGGCGAAGAGACCCAGTACTTC
TRBJ1-5 | TRBV11-2 | . | . | CASSLGPLSQPQHF | TGTGCCAGCAGCTTAGGGCCCCTAAGCCAGCCCCAGCATTTT
TRBJ2-3 | TRBV28 | TRBD2 | . | CASSFREEYTDTQYF | TGTGCCAGCAGTTTTCGGGAGGAGTACACAGATACGCAGTATTTT
TRBJ2-2 | TRBV27 | . | many | CASRSRVAEVTGELFF | TGTGCCAGCAGATCACGGGTAGCGGAGGTCACCGGGGAGCTGTTTTTT
TRBJ1-5 | TRBV19 | TRBD1 | few | CASSQGGSQPQHF | TGTGCCAGTAGTCAGGGGGGTAGTCAGCCCCAGCATTTT
TRBJ2-3 | TRBV6-1 | TRBD1 | few | CASSRPGTGVDTQYF | TGTGCCAGCAGTCGCCCCGGGACAGGGGTCGATACGCAGTATTTT
TRBJ2-3 | TRBV10-3 | . | . | CATRGVGTDTQYF | TGTGCCACCAGGGGGGTGGGCACAGATACGCAGTATTTT
TRBJ2-2 | TRBV7-6 | TRBD2 | . | CASSHPGLAGEINTGELFF | TGTGCCAGCAGCCACCCGGGACTAGCGGGAGAGATCAACACCGGGGAGCTGTTTTTT
TRBJ2-5 | TRBV19 | . | few | CASSPPRGQETQYF | TGTGCCAGTAGTCCACCCCGGGGCCAAGAGACCCAGTACTTC
TRBJ1-2 | TRBV28 | TRBD1 | . | CASSRRGQPNYGYTF | TGTGCCAGCAGCAGAAGGGGACAGCCTAACTATGGCTACACCTTC
TRBJ2-7 | TRBV4-2 | . | . | CASSSSSGQTYEQYF | TGTGCCAGCAGCTCCAGTAGTGGTCAGACCTACGAGCAGTACTTC
TRBJ2-6 | TRBV11-2 | . | once | CASSLVLASGANVLTF | TGTGCCAGCAGCTTAGTTTTAGCGTCTGGGGCCAACGTCCTGACTTTC
TRBJ2-7 | TRBV4-1 | TRBD2 | . | CASSVVLAGEGPRVAEQYF | TGCGCCAGCAGCGTAGTATTAGCGGGAGAAGGACCCCGGGTGGCCGAGCAGTACTTC
TRBJ1-1 | TRBV6-5 | TRBD1 | . | CASKTGVRTEAFF | TGTGCCAGCAAGACAGGGGTACGGACTGAAGCTTTCTTT
TRBJ2-1 | TRBV7-3 | TRBD2 | . | CASSLTSGVENEQFF | TGTGCCAGCAGCTTAACTAGCGGGGTAGAAAATGAGCAGTTCTTC
TRBJ2-3 | TRBV11-2 | TRBD1 | . | CASSLVGVRGNTQYF | TGTGCCAGCAGCTTAGTGGGGGTCAGGGGGAATACGCAGTATTTT
TRBJ2-7 | TRBV19 | . | many | CASSEGTGEQYF | TGTGCCAGCAGTGAAGGGACGGGCGAGCAGTACTTC
TRBJ2-1 | TRBV7-9 | . | . | CASSLARRLIDEEQFF | TGTGCCAGCAGCTTAGCGCGACGGCTCATAGATGAAGAGCAGTTCTTC
TRBJ2-4 | TRBV5-4 | . | few | CASSLAEAKNIQYF | TGTGCCAGCAGCTTAGCAGAAGCCAAAAACATTCAGTACTTC
TRBJ2-1 | TRBV5-4 | TRBD2 | . | CASSWGLVSYNEQFF | TGTGCCAGCAGCTGGGGACTAGTTTCCTACAATGAGCAGTTCTTC
TRBJ2-3 | TRBV9 | TRBD2 | once | CASSPPGGSTDTQYF | TGTGCCAGCAGCCCCCCGGGAGGGAGCACAGATACGCAGTATTTT
TRBJ1-2 | TRBV4-2 | . | . | CASSQELGGYGYTF | TGTGCCAGCAGCCAAGAATTGGGGGGCTATGGCTACACCTTC
TRBJ2-3 | TRBV14 | . | . | CASSQYREATQYF | TGTGCCAGCAGCCAATACAGGGAAGCTACGCAGTATTTT
TRBJ1-1 | TRBV11-3 | . | . | CASSFSRNTEAFF | TGTGCCAGCAGCTTCTCCCGGAACACTGAAGCTTTCTTT
TRBJ1-5 | TRBV6-1 | . | . | CASSDRGHTNQPQHF | TGTGCCAGCAGTGATAGGGGACATACCAATCAGCCCCAGCATTTT
TRBJ1-2 | TRBV19 | . | . | CASRENYGYTF | TGTGCCAGTAGAGAGAACTATGGCTACACCTTC